The rows below give T cell receptor beta chains drawn from one sample of a study of OX40 agonist ivuxolimab in advanced cancers. Method: immunoSEQ multiplex PCR; TCRdb's copy keeps in-frame clones and lacks some. Of tens of thousands of clones in the sample, nearly 90% were seen once. The sequences come from CD4+ or CD8+ T cells sorted from blood, collected in a trial of the OX40 agonist ivuxolimab. The receptor source for this set is an adult with an advanced solid tumor such as melanoma, head and neck, liver or kidney cancer. The CDR3 runs from the conserved cysteine through the conserved F or W. A D gene is named only where the DNA matches it firmly. Only part of the rows carry a size: once, few, many, or a class if the clone is expanded.

>TRBJ1-1|14|.|TRBV6-5|.
CATSSGGMNTEAFF
TGTGCCACCTCCAGCGGGGGTATGAACACTGAAGCTTTCTTT
>TRBJ1-1|14|.|TRBV27|.
CSTRSYILNTEAFF
TGCTCGACAAGGTCCTATATTTTGAACACTGAAGCTTTCTTT
>TRBJ1-5|15|.|TRBV5-5|.
CASSRREREDQPQHF
TGTGCCAGCAGCCGAAGGGAGCGGGAGGATCAGCCCCAGCATTTT
>TRBJ2-3|12|.|TRBV2|.
CASRADADTQYF
TGTGCCAGCAGGGCAGACGCAGATACGCAGTATTTT
>TRBJ1-5|15|TRBD1|TRBV19|.
CASSIDGDRDQPQHF
TGTGCCAGTAGTATAGATGGAGACAGGGATCAGCCCCAGCATTTT
>TRBJ1-2|14|.|TRBV5-1|.
CASSPGPENYGYTF
TGCGCCAGCAGCCCGGGACCGGAAAACTATGGCTACACCTTC
>TRBJ2-5|14|.|TRBV19|.
CASSPKWVEETQYF
TGTGCCAGTAGTCCCAAATGGGTCGAAGAGACCCAGTACTTC
>TRBJ1-2|14|TRBD1|TRBV4-3|.
CASSLDRASYGYTF
TGCGCCAGCAGCCTGGACAGGGCATCCTATGGCTACACCTTC
>TRBJ1-3|14|.|TRBV7-2|.
CASSLAGDGNTIYF
TGTGCCAGCAGCCTCGCGGGGGACGGAAACACCATATATTTT
>TRBJ1-1|15|TRBD1|TRBV7-8|.
CASSLFRGQLTEAFF
TGTGCCAGCAGTCTTTTTAGGGGGCAGTTAACTGAAGCTTTCTTT
>TRBJ1-1|14|TRBD1|TRBV28|.
CASIRQGAPTEAFF
TGTGCCAGCATTCGACAGGGGGCGCCCACTGAAGCTTTCTTT
>TRBJ2-7|13|.|TRBV19|.
CASSMTPGYEQYF
TGTGCCAGTAGTATGACCCCCGGGTACGAGCAGTACTTC
>TRBJ2-3|13|.|TRBV9|.
CASSVALMDTQYF
TGTGCCAGCAGCGTAGCTCTGATGGATACGCAGTATTTT
>TRBJ2-7|14|.|TRBV11-2|.
CASSLSYNSYEQYF
TGTGCCAGCAGCTTGAGTTATAACTCCTACGAGCAGTACTTC
>TRBJ1-2|13|.|TRBV30|.
CAWSGGAERDYTF
TGTGCCTGGAGTGGTGGGGCAGAGCGGGACTACACCTTC
>TRBJ2-1|16|.|TRBV6-5|.
CASSYRGSSSYNEQFF
TGTGCCAGCAGTTACAGAGGGTCGAGCTCCTACAATGAGCAGTTCTTC
>TRBJ1-2|13|.|TRBV7-2|.
CASSFNRNYGYTF
TGTGCCAGCAGCTTTAACAGAAACTATGGCTACACCTTC
>TRBJ2-1|16|.|TRBV11-3|.
CASGPGGISSYNEQFF
TGTGCCAGCGGCCCAGGGGGGATAAGCTCCTACAATGAGCAGTTCTTC
>TRBJ1-1|13|.|TRBV6-1|once
CATRTEMNTEAFF
TGTGCCACCAGGACAGAGATGAACACTGAAGCTTTCTTT
>TRBJ2-3|12|.|TRBV29-1|once
CGADLSTDTQYF
TGCGGGGCAGACCTTAGCACAGATACGCAGTATTTT
>TRBJ2-7|14|.|TRBV4-1|.
CASSQGIQGYEQYF
TGCGCCAGCAGCCAAGGGATTCAGGGTTACGAGCAGTACTTC
>TRBJ1-6|13|.|TRBV30|.
CASRSSYNSPLHF
TGTGCCTCCCGGAGCTCCTATAATTCACCCCTCCACTTT
>TRBJ1-1|15|TRBD1|TRBV30|.
CAWSVLDREGTEAFF
TGTGCCTGGAGTGTACTTGACAGGGAAGGGACTGAAGCTTTCTTT
>TRBJ1-2|13|.|TRBV7-2|.
CASSPDRGYGYTF
TGTGCCAGCAGCCCGGACAGAGGCTATGGCTACACCTTC
>TRBJ1-2|14|.|TRBV4-3|.
CASSPTTEFYGYTF
TGCGCCAGCAGCCCAACCACAGAGTTCTATGGCTACACCTTC
>TRBJ1-1|11|.|TRBV29-1|.
CSVGGYTEAFF
TGCAGCGTTGGAGGGTACACTGAAGCTTTCTTT
>TRBJ1-2|14|.|TRBV19|.
CASSHPKGGYGYTF
TGTGCCAGTAGTCACCCTAAGGGCGGGTATGGCTACACCTTC
>TRBJ2-5|14|.|TRBV5-1|.
CASSLTGRRETQYF
TGCGCCAGCAGCTTGACAGGGCGGAGGGAGACCCAGTACTTC
>TRBJ2-2|15|TRBD1|TRBV5-4|.
CASSEGASPSGELFF
TGTGCCAGCAGCGAGGGGGCTAGCCCTAGCGGGGAGCTGTTTTTT
>TRBJ1-2|12|.|TRBV6-1|.
CASSVGQGGYTF
TGTGCCAGCAGTGTAGGGCAGGGTGGCTACACCTTC
>TRBJ2-5|14|.|TRBV19|once
CASSILDSQETQYF
TGTGCCAGTAGTATTTTGGACAGTCAAGAGACCCAGTACTTC
>TRBJ1-2|13|.|TRBV30|.
CAWSMQDSYGYTF
TGTGCCTGGAGTATGCAAGACTCCTATGGCTACACCTTC
>TRBJ1-2|14|TRBD1|TRBV7-8|.
CASSRDRGVYGYTF
TGTGCCAGCAGTCGCGACAGGGGCGTCTATGGCTACACCTTC
>TRBJ2-3|15|TRBD2|TRBV6-4|.
CASSDGSGGADTQYF
TGTGCCAGCAGTGATGGGAGCGGGGGGGCAGATACGCAGTATTTT
>TRBJ1-2|14|.|TRBV6-1|.
CASSERPITNGYTF
TGTGCCAGCAGTGAACGGCCGATAACCAATGGCTACACCTTC
>TRBJ1-2|13|.|TRBV5-6|once
CASSLAGTYGYTF
TGTGCCAGCAGCTTAGCCGGGACCTATGGCTACACCTTC
>TRBJ2-5|16|TRBD1|TRBV5-1|.
CASSLAGDRGGETQYF
TGCGCCAGCAGCTTGGCTGGGGACAGGGGTGGCGAGACCCAGTACTTC
>TRBJ2-7|13|.|TRBV11-3|.
CASSLSREYEQYF
TGTGCCAGCAGCTTATCCAGGGAGTACGAGCAGTACTTC
>TRBJ2-1|13|.|TRBV28|.
CASTGVSYNEQFF
TGTGCCAGTACGGGGGTTTCCTACAATGAGCAGTTCTTC
>TRBJ1-5|13|.|TRBV7-2|.
CASSLDSNQPQHF
TGTGCCAGCAGCCTCGATAGCAATCAGCCCCAGCATTTT
>TRBJ2-7|15|TRBD1|TRBV6-1|.
CASSEDRDSSYEQYF
TGTGCCAGCAGTGAAGACCGGGACAGCTCCTACGAGCAGTACTTC
>TRBJ2-7|12|.|TRBV6-6|few
CASSLQRGSQYF
TGTGCCAGCAGCCTACAAAGGGGATCCCAGTACTTC
>TRBJ2-5|12|.|TRBV18|.
CASSPPAETQYF
TGTGCCAGCTCACCACCGGCAGAGACCCAGTACTTC
>TRBJ2-3|13|.|TRBV19|.
CASRQGLGDTQYF
TGTGCCAGTAGGCAGGGGTTGGGGGATACGCAGTATTTT